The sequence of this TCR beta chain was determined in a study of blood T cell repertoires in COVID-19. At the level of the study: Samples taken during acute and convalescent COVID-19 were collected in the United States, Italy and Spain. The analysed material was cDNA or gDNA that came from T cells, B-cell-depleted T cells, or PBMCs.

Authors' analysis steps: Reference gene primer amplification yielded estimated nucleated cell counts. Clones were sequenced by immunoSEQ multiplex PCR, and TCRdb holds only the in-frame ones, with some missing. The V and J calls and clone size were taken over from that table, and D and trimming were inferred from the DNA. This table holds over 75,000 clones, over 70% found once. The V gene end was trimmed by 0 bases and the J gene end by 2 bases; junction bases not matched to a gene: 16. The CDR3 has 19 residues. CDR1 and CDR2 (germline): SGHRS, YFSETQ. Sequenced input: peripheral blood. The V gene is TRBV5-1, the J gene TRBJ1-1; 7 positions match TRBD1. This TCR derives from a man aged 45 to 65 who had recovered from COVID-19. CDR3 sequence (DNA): TGCGCCAGCAGCTTGGCCGGACGGCTGGGGACAGTCCCTAACACTGAAGCTTTCTTT. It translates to CASSLAGRLGTVPNTEAFF.